These T cell receptor beta chains were read from a single sample in a study of blood T cell repertoires in COVID-19. Profiling relied on immunoSEQ multiplex PCR, and the TCRdb table lists in-frame clones only, not all of them. This sample has over 100,000 clones; about 89% occur once, and the top ten carry 2% to 2.5%. Material: peripheral blood. These receptors were taken from a man aged 50 or older with active COVID-19. Each CDR3 is given with its conserved first and last residue. The order of the fields is D gene, clone size, V gene, J gene, CDR3 length, CDR3 protein, CDR3 DNA. The D gene is left open where the match is weak. Expanded clones get a size class; other rows say once, few or many, or leave the size out.

TRBD1	NA	TRBV3-1/TRBV3-2	TRBJ1-2	17	CASSQMDRGSTNYGYTF	TGTGCCAGCAGCCAAATGGACAGGGGAAGCACTAACTATGGCTACACCTTC
NA	NA	TRBV11-2	TRBJ2-7	16	CASSLDPAGLYYEQYF	TGTGCCAGCAGCTTAGATCCAGCCGGACTTTACTACGAGCAGTACTTC
TRBD2	NA	TRBV13	TRBJ2-7	15	CASSPRLAGKYEQYF	TGTGCCAGCAGCCCGCGACTAGCGGGCAAATACGAGCAGTACTTC
TRBD1	NA	TRBV6-2/TRBV6-3	TRBJ1-1	18	CASSYSGQGALGVTEAFF	TGTGCCAGCAGTTACTCCGGACAGGGGGCTTTGGGCGTCACTGAAGCTTTCTTT
NA	few	TRBV3-1/TRBV3-2	TRBJ2-2	14	CASSQGWATGELFF	TGTGCCAGCAGCCAAGGGTGGGCCACCGGGGAGCTGTTTTTT
NA	NA	TRBV2	TRBJ2-2	12	CASSVDTGELFF	TGTGCCAGCAGTGTCGACACCGGGGAGCTGTTTTTT
NA	NA	TRBV20-1	TRBJ1-6	11	CSANSQRELHF	TGCAGTGCTAACAGCCAACGGGAGCTCCACTTT
TRBD2	NA	TRBV6-5	TRBJ2-7	15	CASSYSSGLAYEQYF	TGTGCCAGCAGTTACTCCTCAGGACTAGCTTACGAGCAGTACTTC
NA	NA	TRBV11-3	TRBJ2-2	16	CASSLEISRAAGELFF	TGTGCCAGCAGCTTAGAAATAAGCAGGGCGGCCGGGGAGCTGTTTTTT
NA	NA	TRBV7-2	TRBJ2-7	14	CASSSRQAVHEQYF	TGTGCCAGCAGCTCTCGACAGGCGGTACACGAGCAGTACTTC
TRBD1	NA	TRBV7-2	TRBJ2-5	14	CASSSRGPRETQYF	TGTGCCAGCAGCTCGAGGGGGCCTCGGGAGACCCAGTACTTC
TRBD2	NA	TRBV9	TRBJ2-5	14	CASSVDALAETQYF	TGTGCCAGCAGCGTAGATGCACTAGCGGAGACCCAGTACTTC
TRBD1	NA	TRBV7-9	TRBJ2-1	19	CASQSPGQGFFSSYNEQFF	TGTGCCAGCCAAAGCCCGGGACAGGGGTTTTTTAGCTCCTACAATGAGCAGTTCTTC
TRBD1	few	TRBV4-1	TRBJ1-5	16	CASSQERDRGDQPQHF	TGCGCCAGCAGCCAAGAACGAGACAGGGGCGATCAGCCCCAGCATTTT
NA	NA	TRBV19	TRBJ1-1	16	CASSMGFGGRNTEAFF	TGTGCCAGTAGTATGGGGTTTGGGGGGAGGAACACTGAAGCTTTCTTT
TRBD1	NA	TRBV19	TRBJ2-1	13	CASSRDRYNEQFF	TGTGCCAGTAGTAGGGACAGATACAATGAGCAGTTCTTC
NA	NA	TRBV28	TRBJ2-7	12	CASRTRQAEQYF	TGTGCCAGCAGAACTCGGCAGGCCGAGCAGTACTTC
TRBD1	NA	TRBV7-8	TRBJ1-2	15	CASSSGQLHTYGYTF	TGTGCCAGCAGCTCGGGACAGCTTCACACCTATGGCTACACCTTC
NA	NA	TRBV12-3/TRBV12-4	TRBJ1-5	13	CASSLGSVQPQHF	TGTGCCAGCAGTTTAGGTTCGGTTCAGCCCCAGCATTTT
TRBD1	NA	TRBV7-9	TRBJ1-2	14	CASSTTGQGFGYTF	TGTGCCAGCAGCACGACGGGACAGGGCTTTGGCTACACCTTC
NA	once	TRBV7-2	TRBJ2-3	14	CASSSGTPTDTQYF	TGTGCCAGCAGCTCCGGGACTCCCACAGATACGCAGTATTTT
TRBD1	NA	TRBV23-1	TRBJ2-7	16	CANPGGRDRDFHEQYF	TGCGCCAACCCCGGCGGCCGGGACAGGGACTTCCACGAGCAGTACTTC
TRBD1	NA	TRBV27	TRBJ2-3	14	CASSSTGKTDTQYF	TGTGCCAGCAGTTCGACAGGGAAGACAGATACGCAGTATTTT
NA	NA	TRBV10-3	TRBJ1-2	13	CAIQRDFEYGYTF	TGTGCCATTCAAAGGGACTTTGAGTATGGCTACACCTTC
NA	NA	TRBV7-2	TRBJ1-4	16	CASSPVGDNLNEKLFF	TGTGCCAGCAGCCCTGTGGGGGACAACCTTAATGAAAAACTGTTTTTT
TRBD1	NA	TRBV19	TRBJ2-5	14	CASSGDRAQETQYF	TGTGCCAGTAGCGGGGACAGGGCTCAAGAGACCCAGTACTTC
NA	NA	TRBV6-2/TRBV6-3	TRBJ1-5	17	CASSYPHADSRNQPQHF	TGTGCCAGCAGTTACCCCCACGCGGATAGCCGCAATCAGCCCCAGCATTTT
NA	NA	TRBV3-1/TRBV3-2	TRBJ1-1	15	CASSQGSGGDTEAFF	TGTGCCAGCAGCCAAGGATCGGGGGGCGACACTGAAGCTTTCTTT
TRBD2	NA	TRBV7-2	TRBJ2-1	14	CASSAGTSGGEQFF	TGTGCCAGCAGCGCCGGGACTAGCGGGGGGGAGCAGTTCTTC
TRBD2	NA	TRBV7-9	TRBJ2-1	18	CASSPGLAGTYSYNEQFF	TGTGCCAGCAGCCCTGGACTAGCGGGTACCTACTCCTACAATGAGCAGTTCTTC
NA	NA	TRBV27	TRBJ2-1	13	CASSLFRGAEQFF	TGTGCCAGCAGTTTGTTCAGGGGGGCTGAGCAGTTCTTC
TRBD2	NA	TRBV19	TRBJ2-1	15	CASTDGAGGNNEQFF	TGTGCCAGTACCGACGGAGCGGGGGGGAACAATGAGCAGTTCTTC
NA	once	TRBV5-4	TRBJ2-1	17	CASSLSTGTKPNNEQFF	TGTGCCAGCAGCTTGTCTACAGGTACAAAACCAAACAATGAGCAGTTCTTC
NA	few	TRBV27	TRBJ1-2	12	CASRGGYYGYTF	TGTGCCAGTCGCGGGGGATACTATGGCTACACCTTC
NA	NA	TRBV11-2	TRBJ1-1	16	CASSLDLIPMNTEAFF	TGTGCCAGCAGCTTAGATCTAATCCCTATGAACACTGAAGCTTTCTTT
NA	NA	TRBV11-2	TRBJ1-2	13	CASSLAGNYGYTF	TGTGCCAGCAGCTTGGCAGGGAACTATGGCTACACCTTC
NA	NA	TRBV5-1	TRBJ2-3	13	CASSLYVLDTQYF	TGCGCCAGCAGCTTATATGTATTGGATACGCAGTATTTT
NA	NA	TRBV5-4	TRBJ1-4	15	CASSRGVGRNEKLFF	TGTGCCAGCAGCCGGGGGGTAGGGAGGAACGAAAAACTGTTTTTT
NA	NA	TRBV4-2	TRBJ1-1	14	CASSQDREVAEAFF	TGTGCCAGCAGCCAAGATAGGGAGGTCGCTGAAGCTTTCTTT
NA	NA	TRBV12-3/TRBV12-4	TRBJ1-1	12	CASRTDTWEAFF	TGTGCCAGCAGAACTGACACGTGGGAAGCTTTCTTT
TRBD1	few	TRBV25-1	TRBJ1-2	13	CASRDREGNGYTF	TGTGCCAGCAGGGACAGGGAGGGGAATGGCTACACCTTC
TRBD2	NA	TRBV20-1	TRBJ2-2	16	CSASRGGAGDTGELFF	TGCAGTGCTAGTCGGGGTGGAGCGGGAGACACCGGGGAGCTGTTTTTT
TRBD2	NA	TRBV6-1	TRBJ2-5	16	CASSETSGGARETQYF	TGTGCCAGCAGTGAGACTAGCGGGGGGGCCCGGGAGACCCAGTACTTC
NA	few	TRBV10-3	TRBJ1-6	12	CATREKPSPLHF	TGTGCCACCAGGGAGAAGCCTTCACCCCTCCACTTT
TRBD1	NA	TRBV18	TRBJ1-4	17	CASSPVPPQGAREKLFF	TGTGCCAGCTCACCAGTTCCTCCACAGGGGGCGAGAGAAAAACTGTTTTTT
NA	NA	TRBV7-2	TRBJ2-7	13	CASSLARRDEQYF	TGTGCCAGCAGCTTAGCGCGTCGAGACGAGCAGTACTTC
TRBD1	NA	TRBV6-1	TRBJ2-3	17	CASSEAWTGYTGDTQYF	TGTGCCAGCAGTGAAGCATGGACAGGGTATACGGGAGATACGCAGTATTTT
TRBD2	NA	TRBV3-1/TRBV3-2	TRBJ2-3	16	CASSQRTSGRVDTQYF	TGTGCCAGCAGCCAACGGACTAGCGGGAGAGTAGATACGCAGTATTTT
TRBD2	few	TRBV3-1/TRBV3-2	TRBJ2-3	17	CASSQEIVGLAGDTQYF	TGTGCCAGCAGCCAAGAAATTGTGGGACTAGCGGGAGATACGCAGTATTTT
TRBD1	NA	TRBV18	TRBJ1-3	15	CASSPPGQARNTIYF	TGTGCCAGCTCACCCCCCGGACAGGCGCGAAACACCATATATTTT
TRBD1	NA	TRBV5-6	TRBJ1-4	14	CASSLRGPGEKLFF	TGTGCCAGCAGCTTGAGGGGGCCGGGCGAAAAACTGTTTTTT
TRBD2	NA	TRBV5-1	TRBJ2-1	15	CASSLVAGGNNEQFF	TGCGCCAGCAGCTTGGTGGCGGGGGGGAACAATGAGCAGTTCTTC
NA	NA	TRBV24-1	TRBJ1-1	13	CATSDFGGFEAFF	TGTGCCACCAGTGATTTCGGAGGATTTGAAGCTTTCTTT
NA	NA	TRBV7-8	TRBJ2-7	15	CASSHTGESSYEQYF	TGTGCCAGCAGCCATACGGGGGAGAGCTCCTACGAGCAGTACTTC
TRBD1	NA	TRBV5-1	TRBJ1-1	15	CASSLVGQGDTEAFF	TGCGCCAGCAGCTTGGTAGGTCAGGGGGACACTGAAGCTTTCTTT
NA	NA	TRBV6-5	TRBJ1-4	14	CASSRGSTNEKLFF	TGTGCCAGCAGCCGGGGGTCAACTAATGAAAAACTGTTTTTT
NA	NA	TRBV27	TRBJ2-6	16	CASSKQTVSGANVLTF	TGTGCCAGCAGCAAACAAACAGTCTCTGGGGCCAACGTCCTGACTTTC
TRBD2	NA	TRBV5-4	TRBJ2-1	16	CASSLAGRLAGNEQFF	TGTGCCAGCAGCTTGGCGGGTCGACTAGCGGGCAATGAGCAGTTCTTC
TRBD2	NA	TRBV3-1/TRBV3-2	TRBJ2-7	16	CASSRDYWDRNYEQYF	TGTGCCAGCAGCCGGGACTACTGGGATCGCAACTACGAGCAGTACTTC